This TCR beta chain was obtained from a study of T cells in localized non-small cell lung cancer. The CDR3 runs 16 residues. V shed 4 bases and J shed 0 bases, with 10 bases lying between them. Germline CDR1 MNHEY, CDR2 SMNVEV (reference sequence). For this clone: Its antigen is not identified.

Using immunoSEQ multiplex PCR, the repertoire was profiled, and TCRdb retains in-frame clones only, with some absent. The data contain tens of thousands of clones, approximately 83% of them singletons. Study conclusions and caveats: Sequencing was restricted to one tumor region; therefore, heterogeneity remains possible.

The J gene is TRBJ2-6, the V gene TRBV27; D remains unclear. Source: peripheral blood, taken before any cancer treatment. This sequence originates from a man between 40 and 70 years old with stage I lung adenocarcinoma. CDR3 nucleotide sequence: TGTGCCAGCAGTTCTAGATTTTACTCTGGGGCCAACGTCCTGACTTTC. Translation gives CASSSRFYSGANVLTF.